This is a list of T cell receptor beta chains from one sample in a study of blood T cell repertoires in COVID-19. Sequencing was performed with immunoSEQ multiplex PCR; in TCRdb, only in-frame clones are kept and a portion is missing. The table lists roughly 350,000 clones, more than 70% of them singletons, with under 11% in the top ten. The specimen sequenced was peripheral blood. The receptors originated from a woman between 25 and 40 years old with COVID-19, enrolled during active disease. Both conserved end residues are part of each CDR3. Each record gives: V gene, D gene, CDR3 length, J gene, CDR3 protein, CDR3 DNA. D genes are given only for firm matches.

V gene: TRBV24-1
D gene: .
CDR3 length: 12
J gene: TRBJ2-4
CDR3 protein: CATSEPGGIQYF
CDR3 DNA: TGTGCCACCAGTGAACCCGGGGGCATTCAGTACTTC

V gene: TRBV18
D gene: TRBD1
CDR3 length: 16
J gene: TRBJ2-7
CDR3 protein: CASSPPSGDSSYEQYF
CDR3 DNA: TGTGCCAGCTCACCACCCTCTGGGGACAGCTCCTACGAGCAGTACTTC

V gene: TRBV30
D gene: .
CDR3 length: 11
J gene: TRBJ2-3
CDR3 protein: CAWTARDTQYF
CDR3 DNA: TGTGCCTGGACGGCGAGGGATACGCAGTATTTT

V gene: TRBV11-2
D gene: .
CDR3 length: 12
J gene: TRBJ2-3
CDR3 protein: CASSLSSSTQYF
CDR3 DNA: TGTGCCAGCAGCTTGTCGTCTTCTACGCAGTATTTT

V gene: TRBV27
D gene: .
CDR3 length: 9
J gene: TRBJ2-5
CDR3 protein: CASSPAQYF
CDR3 DNA: TGTGCCAGCAGCCCGGCCCAGTACTTC

V gene: TRBV7-9
D gene: .
CDR3 length: 13
J gene: TRBJ2-2
CDR3 protein: CASSPGEFEELFF
CDR3 DNA: TGTGCCAGCAGCCCCGGGGAATTCGAGGAGCTGTTTTTT

V gene: TRBV9
D gene: .
CDR3 length: 16
J gene: TRBJ2-1
CDR3 protein: CASSVVEEISYNEQFF
CDR3 DNA: TGTGCCAGCAGCGTAGTCGAAGAGATATCCTACAATGAGCAGTTCTTC

V gene: TRBV4-3
D gene: .
CDR3 length: 20
J gene: TRBJ2-3
CDR3 protein: CASSQGWTPGRPSRADTQYF
CDR3 DNA: TGCGCCAGCAGCCAAGGATGGACCCCGGGGAGGCCCTCTAGAGCAGATACGCAGTATTTT

V gene: TRBV5-1
D gene: TRBD2
CDR3 length: 17
J gene: TRBJ2-2
CDR3 protein: CASSLAGGSKNTGELFF
CDR3 DNA: TGCGCCAGCAGCTTGGCCGGCGGGAGCAAGAACACCGGGGAGCTGTTTTTT

V gene: TRBV7-9
D gene: .
CDR3 length: 12
J gene: TRBJ2-7
CDR3 protein: CASRRGEEEQYF
CDR3 DNA: TGTGCCAGCAGACGTGGGGAGGAAGAGCAGTACTTC